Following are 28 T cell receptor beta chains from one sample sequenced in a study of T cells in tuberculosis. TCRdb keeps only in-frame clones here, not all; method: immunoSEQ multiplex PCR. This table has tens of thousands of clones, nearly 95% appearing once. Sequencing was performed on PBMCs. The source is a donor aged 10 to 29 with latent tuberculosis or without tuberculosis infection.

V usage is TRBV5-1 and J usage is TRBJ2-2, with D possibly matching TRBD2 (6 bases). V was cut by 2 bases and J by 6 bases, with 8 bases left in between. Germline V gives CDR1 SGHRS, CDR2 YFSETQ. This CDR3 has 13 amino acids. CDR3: CASSFRGSGELFF. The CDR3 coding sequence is TGCGCCAGCAGCTTCCGGGGGTCCGGGGAGCTGTTTTTT.

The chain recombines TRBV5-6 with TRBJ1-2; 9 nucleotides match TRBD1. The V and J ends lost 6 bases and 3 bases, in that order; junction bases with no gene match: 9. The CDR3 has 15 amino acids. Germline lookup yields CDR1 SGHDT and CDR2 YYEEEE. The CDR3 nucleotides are TGTGCCAGCACTTTACCGGGACAGGGACACTATGGCTACACCTTC. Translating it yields CASTLPGQGHYGYTF.

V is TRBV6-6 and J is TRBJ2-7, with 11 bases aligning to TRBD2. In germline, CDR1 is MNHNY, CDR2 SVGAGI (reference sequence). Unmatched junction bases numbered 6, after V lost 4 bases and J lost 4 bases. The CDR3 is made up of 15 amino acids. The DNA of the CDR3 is TGTGCCAGCAGTTCCCCGGGACTAGCGGTGTACGAGCAGTACTTC. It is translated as CASSSPGLAVYEQYF.

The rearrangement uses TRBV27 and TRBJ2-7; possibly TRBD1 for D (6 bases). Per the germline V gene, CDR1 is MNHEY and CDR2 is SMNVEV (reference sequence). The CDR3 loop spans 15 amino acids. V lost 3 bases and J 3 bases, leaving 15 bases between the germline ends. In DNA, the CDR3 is TGTGCCAGCAGTTTGACCGGACAGCTAAACTACGAGCAGTACTTC. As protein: CASSLTGQLNYEQYF.

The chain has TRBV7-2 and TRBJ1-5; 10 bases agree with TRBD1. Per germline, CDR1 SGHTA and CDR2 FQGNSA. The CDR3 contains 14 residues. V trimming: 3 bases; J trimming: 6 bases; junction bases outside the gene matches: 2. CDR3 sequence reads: CASSFGQGGQPQHF. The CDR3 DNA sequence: TGTGCCAGCAGCTTCGGACAGGGGGGTCAGCCCCAGCATTTT.

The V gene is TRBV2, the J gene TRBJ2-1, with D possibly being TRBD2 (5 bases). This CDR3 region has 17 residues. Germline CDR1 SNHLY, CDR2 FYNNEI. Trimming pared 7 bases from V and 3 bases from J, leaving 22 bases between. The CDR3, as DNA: TGTGCCAGCATCACGAAAGGTTCTAGCATCATCTACAATGAGCAGTTCTTC. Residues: CASITKGSSIIYNEQFF.

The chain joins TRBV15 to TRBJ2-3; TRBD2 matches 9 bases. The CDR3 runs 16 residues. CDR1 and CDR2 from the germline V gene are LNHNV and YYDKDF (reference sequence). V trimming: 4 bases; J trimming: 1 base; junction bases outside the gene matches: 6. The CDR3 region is CATSKGTSLGTDTQYF. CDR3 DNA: TGTGCCACCAGCAAAGGGACTAGCTTAGGCACAGATACGCAGTATTTT.

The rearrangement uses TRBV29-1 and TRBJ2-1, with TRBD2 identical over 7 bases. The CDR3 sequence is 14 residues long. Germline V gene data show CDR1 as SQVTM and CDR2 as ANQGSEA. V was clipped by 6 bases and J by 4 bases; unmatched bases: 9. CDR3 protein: CSVKGTTKYNEQFF. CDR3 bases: TGCAGCGTAAAAGGGACTACTAAATACAATGAGCAGTTCTTC.

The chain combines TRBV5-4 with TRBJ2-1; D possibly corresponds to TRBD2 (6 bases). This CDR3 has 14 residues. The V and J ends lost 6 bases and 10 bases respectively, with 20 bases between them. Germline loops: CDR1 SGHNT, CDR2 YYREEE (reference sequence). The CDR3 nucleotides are TGTGCCAGCAATACCGGGACTCCCTTAGACGAGCAGTTCTTC. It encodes CASNTGTPLDEQFF.

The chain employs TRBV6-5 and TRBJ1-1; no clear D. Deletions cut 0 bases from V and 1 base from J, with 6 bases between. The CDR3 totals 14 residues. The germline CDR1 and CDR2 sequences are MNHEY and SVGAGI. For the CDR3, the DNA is TGTGCCAGCAGTTACTCGCGGGCGAACACTGAAGCTTTCTTT. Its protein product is CASSYSRANTEAFF.

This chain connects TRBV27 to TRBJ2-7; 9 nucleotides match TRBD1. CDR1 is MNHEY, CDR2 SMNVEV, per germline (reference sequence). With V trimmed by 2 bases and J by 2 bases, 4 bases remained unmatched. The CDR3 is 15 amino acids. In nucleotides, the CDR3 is TGTGCCAGCAGTTTACGACAGGGGGGGACCTACGAGCAGTACTTC. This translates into CASSLRQGGTYEQYF.

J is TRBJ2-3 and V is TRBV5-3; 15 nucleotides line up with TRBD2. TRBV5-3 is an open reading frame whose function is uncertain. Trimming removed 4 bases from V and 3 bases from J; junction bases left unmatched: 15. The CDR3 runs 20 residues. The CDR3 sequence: CARSPAGLAGGCYRTDTQYF. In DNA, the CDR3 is TGTGCCAGAAGCCCGGCGGGACTAGCGGGAGGCTGTTACCGAACAGATACGCAGTATTTT.

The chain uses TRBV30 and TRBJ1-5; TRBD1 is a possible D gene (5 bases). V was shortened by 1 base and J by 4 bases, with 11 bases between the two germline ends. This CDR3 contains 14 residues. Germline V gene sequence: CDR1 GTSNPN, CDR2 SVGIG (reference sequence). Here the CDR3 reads CAWSEIGGNQPQHF. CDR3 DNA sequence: TGTGCCTGGAGTGAGATCGGGGGGAATCAGCCCCAGCATTTT.

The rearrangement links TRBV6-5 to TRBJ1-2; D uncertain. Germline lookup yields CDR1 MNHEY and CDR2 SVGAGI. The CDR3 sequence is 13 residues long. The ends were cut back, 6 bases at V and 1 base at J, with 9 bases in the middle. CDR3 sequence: CASRRGNNYGYTF. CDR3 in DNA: TGTGCCAGCAGGCGGGGTAATAACTATGGCTACACCTTC.

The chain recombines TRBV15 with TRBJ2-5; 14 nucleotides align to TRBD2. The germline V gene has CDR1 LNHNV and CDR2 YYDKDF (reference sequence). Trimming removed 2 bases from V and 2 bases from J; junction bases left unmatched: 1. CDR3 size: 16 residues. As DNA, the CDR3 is TGTGCCACCAGCAGACGACTAGCGGGAGGGCAAGAGACCCAGTACTTC. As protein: CATSRRLAGGQETQYF. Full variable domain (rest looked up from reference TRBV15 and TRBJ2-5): DAMVIQNPRYQVTQFGKPVTLSCSQTLNHNVMYWYQQKSSQAPKLLFHYYDKDFNNEADTPDNFQSRRPNTSFCFLDIRSPGLGDTAMYLCATSRRLAGGQETQYFGPGTRLLVL.

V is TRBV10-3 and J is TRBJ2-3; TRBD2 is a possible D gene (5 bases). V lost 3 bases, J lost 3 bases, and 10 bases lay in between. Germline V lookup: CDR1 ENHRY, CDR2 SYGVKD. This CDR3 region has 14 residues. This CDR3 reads CAISEAPGTDTQYF. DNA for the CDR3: TGTGCCATCAGTGAAGCCCCGGGGACAGATACGCAGTATTTT.

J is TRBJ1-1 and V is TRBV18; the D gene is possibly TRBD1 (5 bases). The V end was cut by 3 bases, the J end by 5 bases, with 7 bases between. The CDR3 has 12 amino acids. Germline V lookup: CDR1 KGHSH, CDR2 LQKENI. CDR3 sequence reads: CASSPQGTEAFF. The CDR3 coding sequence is TGTGCCAGCTCACCCCAGGGAACTGAAGCTTTCTTT.

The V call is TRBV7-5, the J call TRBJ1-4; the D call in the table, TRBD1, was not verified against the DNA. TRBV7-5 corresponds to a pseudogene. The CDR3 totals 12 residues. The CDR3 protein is CARTQGREKLFF. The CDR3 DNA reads TGTGCCAGAACTCAGGGGCGGGAAAAACTGTTTTTT.

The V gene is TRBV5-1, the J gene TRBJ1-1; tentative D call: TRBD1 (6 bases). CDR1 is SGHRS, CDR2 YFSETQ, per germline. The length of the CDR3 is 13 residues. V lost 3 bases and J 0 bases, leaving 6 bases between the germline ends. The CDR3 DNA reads TGCGCCAGCAGCTGGACAGTGAACACTGAAGCTTTCTTT. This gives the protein CASSWTVNTEAFF. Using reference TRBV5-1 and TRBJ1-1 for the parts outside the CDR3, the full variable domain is KAGVTQTPRYLIKTRGQQVTLSCSPISGHRSVSWYQQTPGQGLQFLFEYFSETQRNKGNFPGRFSGRQFSNSRSEMNVSTLELGDSALYLCASSWTVNTEAFFGQGTRLTVV.

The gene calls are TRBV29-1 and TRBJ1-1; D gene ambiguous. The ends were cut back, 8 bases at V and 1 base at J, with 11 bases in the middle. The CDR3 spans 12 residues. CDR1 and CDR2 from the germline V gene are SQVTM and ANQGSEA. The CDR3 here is CSIGRENTEAFF. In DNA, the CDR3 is TGCAGCATAGGACGGGAGAACACTGAAGCTTTCTTT. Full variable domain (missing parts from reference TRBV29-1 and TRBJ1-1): SAVISQKPSRDICQRGTSLTIQCQVDSQVTMMFWYRQQPGQSLTLIATANQGSEATYESGFVIDKFPISRPNLTFSTLTVSNMSPEDSSIYLCSIGRENTEAFFGQGTRLTVV.

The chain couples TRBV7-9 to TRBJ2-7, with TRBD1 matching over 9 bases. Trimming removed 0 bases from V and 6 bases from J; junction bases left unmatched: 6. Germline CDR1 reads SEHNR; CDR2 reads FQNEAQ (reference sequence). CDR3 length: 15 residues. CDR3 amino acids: CASSLARDREFEQYF. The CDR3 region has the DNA TGTGCCAGCAGCTTAGCGCGGGACAGGGAATTCGAGCAGTACTTC. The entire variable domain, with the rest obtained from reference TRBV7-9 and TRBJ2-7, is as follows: DTGVSQNPRHKITKRGQNVTFRCDPISEHNRLYWYRQTLGQGPEFLTYFQNEAQLEKSRLLSDRFSAERPKGSFSTLEIQRTEQGDSAMYLCASSLARDREFEQYFGPGTRLTVT.

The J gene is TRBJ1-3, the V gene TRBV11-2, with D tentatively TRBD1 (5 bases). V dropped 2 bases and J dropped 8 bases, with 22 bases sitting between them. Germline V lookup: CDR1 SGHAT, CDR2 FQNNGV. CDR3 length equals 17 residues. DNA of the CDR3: TGTGCCAGCAGCTTATACCCCCAGGGCAGAGAGCGTTACACCATATATTTT. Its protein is CASSLYPQGRERYTIYF.

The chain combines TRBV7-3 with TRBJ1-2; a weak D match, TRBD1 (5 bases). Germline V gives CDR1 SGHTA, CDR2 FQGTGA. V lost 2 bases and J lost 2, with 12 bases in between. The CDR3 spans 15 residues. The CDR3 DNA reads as TGTGCCAGCAGCTTAGGAACAGGCACCAACTATGGCTACACCTTC. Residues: CASSLGTGTNYGYTF.

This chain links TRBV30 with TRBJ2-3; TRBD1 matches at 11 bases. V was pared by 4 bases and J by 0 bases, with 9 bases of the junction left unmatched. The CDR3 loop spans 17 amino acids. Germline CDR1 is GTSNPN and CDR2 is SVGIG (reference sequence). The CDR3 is CAWNRDRGFPSTDTQYF. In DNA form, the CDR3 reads TGTGCCTGGAACCGGGACAGGGGGTTCCCTAGCACAGATACGCAGTATTTT.

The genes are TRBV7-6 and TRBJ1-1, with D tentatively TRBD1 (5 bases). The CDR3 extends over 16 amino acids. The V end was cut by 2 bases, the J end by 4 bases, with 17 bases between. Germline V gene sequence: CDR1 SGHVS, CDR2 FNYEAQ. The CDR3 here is CASSLFSGGGGTEAFF. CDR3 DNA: TGTGCCAGCAGCTTATTTAGCGGGGGTGGGGGCACTGAAGCTTTCTTT.

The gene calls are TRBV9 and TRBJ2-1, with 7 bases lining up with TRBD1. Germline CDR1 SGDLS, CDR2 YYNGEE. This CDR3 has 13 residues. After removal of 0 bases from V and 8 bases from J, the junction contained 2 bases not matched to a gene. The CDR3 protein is CASSVDRGYEQFF. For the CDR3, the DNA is TGTGCCAGCAGCGTAGACAGGGGATATGAGCAGTTCTTC.

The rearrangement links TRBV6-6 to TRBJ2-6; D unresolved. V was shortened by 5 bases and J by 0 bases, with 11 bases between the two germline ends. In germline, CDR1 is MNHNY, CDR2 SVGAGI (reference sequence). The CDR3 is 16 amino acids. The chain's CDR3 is CASSTRRSSGANVLTF. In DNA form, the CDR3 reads TGTGCCAGCAGTACCCGACGGAGCTCTGGGGCCAACGTCCTGACTTTC.

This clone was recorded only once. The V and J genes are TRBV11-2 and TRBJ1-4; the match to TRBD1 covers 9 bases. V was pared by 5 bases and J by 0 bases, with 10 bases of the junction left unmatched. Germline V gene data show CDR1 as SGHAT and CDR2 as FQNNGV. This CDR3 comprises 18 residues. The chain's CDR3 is CASSGRPGQGATNEKLFF. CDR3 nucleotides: TGTGCCAGCAGCGGTCGACCGGGACAGGGTGCAACTAATGAAAAACTGTTTTTT. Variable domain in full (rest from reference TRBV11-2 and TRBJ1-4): EAGVAQSPRYKIIEKRQSVAFWCNPISGHATLYWYQQILGQGPKLLIQFQNNGVVDDSQLPKDRFSAERLKGVDSTLKIQPAKLEDSAVYLCASSGRPGQGATNEKLFFGSGTQLSVL.